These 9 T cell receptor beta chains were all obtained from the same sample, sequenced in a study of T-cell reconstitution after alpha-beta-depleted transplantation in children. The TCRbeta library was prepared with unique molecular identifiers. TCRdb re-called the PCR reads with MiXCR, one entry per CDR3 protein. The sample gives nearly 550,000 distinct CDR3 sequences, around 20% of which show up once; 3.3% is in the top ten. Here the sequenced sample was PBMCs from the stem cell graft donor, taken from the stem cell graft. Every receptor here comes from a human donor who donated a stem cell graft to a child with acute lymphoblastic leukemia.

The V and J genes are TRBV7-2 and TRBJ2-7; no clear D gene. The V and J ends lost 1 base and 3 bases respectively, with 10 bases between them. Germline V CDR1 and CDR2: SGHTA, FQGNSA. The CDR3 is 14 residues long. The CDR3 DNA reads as TGTGCCAGCAGCTTAGACTCCCAGGTCTACGAGCAGTACTTC. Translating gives CASSLDSQVYEQYF. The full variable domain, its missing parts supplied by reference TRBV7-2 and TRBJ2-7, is GAGVSQSPSNKVTEKGKDVELRCDPISGHTALYWYRQSLGQGLEFLIYFQGNSAPDKSGLPSDRFSAERTGGSVSTLTIQRTQQEDSAVYLCASSLDSQVYEQYFGPGTRLTVT.

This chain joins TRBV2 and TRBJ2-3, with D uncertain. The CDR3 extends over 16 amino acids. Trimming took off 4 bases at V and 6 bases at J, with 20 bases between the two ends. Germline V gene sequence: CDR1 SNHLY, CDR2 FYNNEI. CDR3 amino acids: CASSGATDPTRDTQYF. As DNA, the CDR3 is TGTGCCAGCAGTGGTGCTACAGATCCTACGCGCGATACGCAGTATTTT.

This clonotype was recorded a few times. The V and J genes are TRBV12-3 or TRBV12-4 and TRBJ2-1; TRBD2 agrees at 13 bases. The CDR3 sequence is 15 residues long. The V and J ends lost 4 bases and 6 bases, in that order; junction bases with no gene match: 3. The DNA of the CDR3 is TGTGCCAGCAGTTGGGGACTAGCGGGGTTCAATGAGCAGTTCTTC. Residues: CASSWGLAGFNEQFF.

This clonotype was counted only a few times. The CDR3 sequence is CASSLWDSGDYNEQFF. CDR3 coding DNA: TGTGCCAGCAGCTTGTGGGATAGCGGGGACTACAATGAGCAGTTCTTC. This chain joins TRBV7-3 and TRBJ2-1, with 8 bases fitting TRBD2. There are 16 residues in the CDR3. Losses at the gene ends were 3 bases for V and 3 bases for J; bases not matched to a gene: 7. From germline, CDR1 is SGHTA and CDR2 FQGTGA. The full variable domain, completed using reference TRBV7-3 and TRBJ2-1, is GAGVSQTPSNKVTEKGKYVELRCDPISGHTALYWYRQSLGQGPEFLIYFQGTGAADDSGLPNDRFFAVRPEGSVSTLKIQRTERGDSAVYLCASSLWDSGDYNEQFFGPGTRLTVL.

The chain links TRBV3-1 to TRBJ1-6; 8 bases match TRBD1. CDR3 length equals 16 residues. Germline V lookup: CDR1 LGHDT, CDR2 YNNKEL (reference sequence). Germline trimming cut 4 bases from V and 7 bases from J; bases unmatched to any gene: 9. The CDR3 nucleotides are TGTGCCAGCAGCCCGCAGAACAGGGGGAGGAATTCACCCCTCCACTTT. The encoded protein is CASSPQNRGRNSPLHF.

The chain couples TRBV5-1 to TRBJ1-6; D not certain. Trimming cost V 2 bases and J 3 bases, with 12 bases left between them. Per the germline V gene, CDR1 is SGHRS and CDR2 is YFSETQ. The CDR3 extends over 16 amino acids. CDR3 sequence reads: CASSFGSRNYNSPLHF. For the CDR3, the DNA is TGCGCCAGCAGCTTCGGGAGTAGGAACTATAATTCACCCCTCCACTTT.

CDR3 DNA: TGCGCCAGCAGCTTGGCGTGGGGGGGCTCCTACGAGCAGTACTTC. Protein product: CASSLAWGGSYEQYF. The rearrangement uses TRBV5-1 and TRBJ2-7; 7 positions agree with TRBD2. The germline gives CDR1 SGHRS, CDR2 YFSETQ. The CDR3 runs to 15 residues. The J segment lost 0 bases and the V segment lost 0 bases, leaving 3 bases of the junction unmatched.

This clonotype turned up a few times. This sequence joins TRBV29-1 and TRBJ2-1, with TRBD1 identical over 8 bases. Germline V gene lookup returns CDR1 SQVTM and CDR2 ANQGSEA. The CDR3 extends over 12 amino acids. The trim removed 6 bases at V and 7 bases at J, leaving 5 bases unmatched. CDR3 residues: CSVSTGGNEQFF. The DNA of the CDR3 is TGCAGCGTATCCACAGGGGGGAATGAGCAGTTCTTC.

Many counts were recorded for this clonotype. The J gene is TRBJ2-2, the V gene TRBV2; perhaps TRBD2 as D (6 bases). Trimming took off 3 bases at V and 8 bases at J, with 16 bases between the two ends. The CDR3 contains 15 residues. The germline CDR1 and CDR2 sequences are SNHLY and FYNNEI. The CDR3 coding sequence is TGTGCCAGCAGTGACCCTGCCCTGACTAGTGGGGAGCTGTTTTTT. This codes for CASSDPALTSGELFF.